These T cell receptor beta chains were read from a single sample in a study of immune cell composition in non-small cell lung cancer. TCRdb keeps only in-frame clones here, not all; method: immunoSEQ multiplex PCR. The table has some 9,000 clones, roughly two thirds seen once. The sample taken for sequencing was non-adjacent lung tissue. The receptor source for this set is a human donor with non-small cell lung cancer. Both conserved end residues are part of each CDR3. Each record gives: J gene, V gene, CDR3 length, D gene, CDR3 protein, CDR3 DNA. The D gene is left open where the match is weak.

>TRBJ2-7|TRBV5-6|14|NA
CASSYRGEGGEQYF
TGTGCCAGCAGCTACAGGGGGGAGGGCGGCGAGCAGTACTTC
>TRBJ1-2|TRBV7-6|14|NA
CASSLRSPLNGYTF
TGTGCCAGCAGCTTACGGTCGCCCTTGAATGGCTACACCTTC
>TRBJ2-7|TRBV5-1|14|NA
CASSLSTGEGEQYF
TGCGCCAGCAGCTTGTCGACAGGGGAGGGCGAGCAGTACTTC